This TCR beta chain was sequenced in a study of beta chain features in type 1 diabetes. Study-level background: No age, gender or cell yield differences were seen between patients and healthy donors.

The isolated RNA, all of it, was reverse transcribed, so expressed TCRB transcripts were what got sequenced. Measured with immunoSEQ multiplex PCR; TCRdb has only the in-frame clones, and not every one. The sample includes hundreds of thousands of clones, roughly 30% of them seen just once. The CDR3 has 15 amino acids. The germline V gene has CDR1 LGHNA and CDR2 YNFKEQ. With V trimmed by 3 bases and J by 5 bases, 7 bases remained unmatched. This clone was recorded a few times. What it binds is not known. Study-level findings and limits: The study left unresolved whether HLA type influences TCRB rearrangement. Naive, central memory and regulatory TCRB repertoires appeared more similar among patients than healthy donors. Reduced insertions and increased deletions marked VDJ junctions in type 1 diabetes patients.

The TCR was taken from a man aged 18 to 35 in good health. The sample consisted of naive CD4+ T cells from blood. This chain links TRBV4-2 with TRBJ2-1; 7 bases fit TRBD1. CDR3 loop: CASSQEPGQHNEQFF. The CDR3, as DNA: TGTGCCAGCAGCCAGGAACCGGGACAGCACAATGAGCAGTTCTTC.